Below, 11 T cell receptor beta chains from the same sample are listed, as sequenced in a study of T cell repertoires in cytomegalovirus infection. These TCRs are of unknown antigen specificity. Using its own MiXCR run on the reads, TCRdb lists one record per CDR3 protein. The repertoire holds about 920,000 distinct CDR3 sequences, with roughly a third as singletons. The sequencing here drew on cultured CD8+ T cells from PBMCs, taken from culture after CMV antigen stimulation. All receptors derive from a human donor in good health (CMV status not recorded). Some clones in this sample may be carry-over from other donors' samples.

This clonotype was seen repeatedly, ten times or more. The chain combines TRBV12-3 or TRBV12-4 with TRBJ2-5; the D gene is possibly TRBD1 (7 bases). V dropped 2 bases and J dropped 10 bases, with 38 bases sitting between them. The CDR3 loop spans 21 amino acids. The CDR3 sequence: CASSLIQAGTEGLGGRKDQYF. The CDR3 DNA reads as TGTGCCAGCAGTTTAATCCAAGCCGGGACAGAGGGGCTGGGGGGAAGGAAAGACCAGTACTTC.

The table lists this clonotype with a few counts. This chain connects TRBV9 to TRBJ1-4; no reliable D call. Trimming shortened V by 3 bases and J by 0 bases, and 9 bases separated the two germline ends. The CDR3 loop spans 15 amino acids. Germline loops: CDR1 SGDLS, CDR2 YYNGEE. CDR3 in amino acids: CASSAMGSTNEKLFF. The CDR3 coding sequence is TGTGCCAGCAGCGCTATGGGTTCAACTAATGAAAAACTGTTTTTT.

The chain employs TRBV10-3 and TRBJ1-1; a weak D match, TRBD1 (5 bases). CDR3 length equals 13 residues. CDR1 and CDR2 from the germline V gene are ENHRY and SYGVKD. V was cut by 0 bases and J by 6 bases, with 8 bases left in between. The CDR3 sequence is CAISESPGPEAFF. The CDR3, as DNA: TGTGCCATCAGTGAGTCTCCGGGGCCTGAAGCTTTCTTT.

This clonotype has only a few counts. The CDR3 sequence is CASSSGRSSYNSPLHF. The CDR3 nucleotides read TGTGCCAGCAGTTCAGGACGGAGCTCCTATAATTCACCCCTCCACTTT. The chain uses TRBV12-3 or TRBV12-4 and TRBJ1-6; D unresolved. With 4 bases removed from V and 0 bases from J, the gap between germline ends came to 10 bases. The CDR3 has 16 residues.

The chain has TRBV5-1 and TRBJ1-1; D unclear. CDR3 length equals 14 residues. The germline V and J ends were trimmed by 0 bases and 0 bases, with 6 bases remaining between them. From germline, CDR1 is SGHRS and CDR2 YFSETQ. CDR3 loop: CASSLAIMNTEAFF. DNA of the CDR3: TGCGCCAGCAGCTTGGCCATCATGAACACTGAAGCTTTCTTT.

V is TRBV4-2 and J is TRBJ1-5, with 8 bases identical to TRBD1. CDR1 and CDR2 from the germline V gene are LGHNA and YNFKEQ. The CDR3 contains 14 residues. Trimming took 3 bases from V and 4 from J; bases not matched to a gene: 2. The CDR3: CASSHQGANQPQHF. The CDR3 DNA is TGTGCCAGCAGCCATCAGGGGGCGAATCAGCCCCAGCATTTT.

The chain employs TRBV29-1 and TRBJ1-1; TRBD1 is a possible D gene (6 bases). The CDR3 totals 14 residues. Between the trimmed V and J ends, which lost 2 bases and 4 bases, there was a span of 14 bases. Germline values: CDR1 SQVTM, CDR2 ANQGSEA. CDR3 residues: CSVELTGRVTEAFF. DNA of the CDR3: TGCAGCGTTGAACTGACAGGAAGGGTCACTGAAGCTTTCTTT.

This sequence joins TRBV28 and TRBJ2-3, with a possible D match to TRBD1 (5 bases). Trimming removed 5 bases from V and 3 bases from J, with 9 bases in between. This CDR3 is 13 amino acids long. Per germline, CDR1 MDHEN and CDR2 SYDVKM. CDR3 nucleotides: TGTGCCAGCAGTCCTCGACAGACAGATACGCAGTATTTT. This sequence encodes CASSPRQTDTQYF.

This clonotype has a count of ten or more. The chain uses TRBV6-1 and TRBJ2-5; D is undetermined. Germline loops: CDR1 MNHNS, CDR2 SASEGT. Trimming took 1 base from V and 4 from J, leaving 13 bases between them. This CDR3 region has 15 residues. DNA for the CDR3: TGTGCCAGCAGTGAAGATTTAACGGGCGGAGAGACCCAGTACTTC. Its translation: CASSEDLTGGETQYF.

In this sample, this clonotype turned up many times. The V and J genes are TRBV7-2 and TRBJ2-5; 12 bases line up with TRBD2. V trimming: 3 bases; J trimming: 2 bases; junction bases outside the gene matches: 4. This CDR3 contains 16 residues. Looked up from germline, CDR1 is SGHTA and CDR2 is FQGNSA. In nucleotides, the CDR3 is TGTGCCAGCAGCTTCGGACTAGCGGGGATTCAAGAGACCCAGTACTTC. It is translated as CASSFGLAGIQETQYF. Filled out from reference TRBV7-2 and TRBJ2-5, the complete variable domain reads GAGVSQSPSNKVTEKGKDVELRCDPISGHTALYWYRQSLGQGLEFLIYFQGNSAPDKSGLPSDRFSAERTGGSVSTLTIQRTQQEDSAVYLCASSFGLAGIQETQYFGPGTRLLVL.

The chain is built from TRBV11-2 and TRBJ2-7; TRBD1 matches 8 bases. This CDR3 has 16 amino acids. The germline CDR1 and CDR2 sequences are SGHAT and FQNNGV. The ends lost 5 bases at V and 0 bases at J; junction bases unmatched: 9. CDR3 sequence (DNA): TGTGCCAGCAGCCCATGGGACAGGCATTCCTCCTACGAGCAGTACTTC. It translates to CASSPWDRHSSYEQYF. Based on the CDR3 plus reference TRBV11-2 and TRBJ2-7, the full variable domain is EAGVAQSPRYKIIEKRQSVAFWCNPISGHATLYWYQQILGQGPKLLIQFQNNGVVDDSQLPKDRFSAERLKGVDSTLKIQPAKLEDSAVYLCASSPWDRHSSYEQYFGPGTRLTVT.